This T cell receptor (beta chain) stems from a study of blood T cell repertoires in COVID-19. At the level of the study: Some COVID-19 samples were acute and others convalescent; all came from the United States, Italy and Spain. In each case, the material was cDNA or gDNA derived from T cells, B-cell-depleted T cells, or PBMCs.

As processed by the authors: How many nucleated cells were present was estimated from reference gene primer amplification. Libraries were prepared by immunoSEQ multiplex PCR; TCRdb keeps only in-frame clonotypes and omits some of them. V, J and clone size reflect that table, while D and trimming were determined from the DNA. In the table there are about 370,000 clones, about 90% of which are singletons. Per germline, CDR1 SGHVS and CDR2 FQNEAQ. The CDR3 is 17 residues long. V lost 5 bases and J lost 2, with 21 bases in between. Seattle patients were enrolled while actively infected and followed longitudinally.

This sequence originates from a woman aged 25 to 39 with COVID-19, enrolled during active disease. This sequence joins TRBV7-8 and TRBJ1-1; D is perhaps TRBD1 (6 bases). Input material: peripheral blood. CDR3: CASSPEGGPMSNTEAFF. CDR3 sequence (DNA): TGTGCCAGCAGCCCCGAGGGGGGGCCTATGTCAAACACTGAAGCTTTCTTT.